This entry describes one TCR beta chain. These data are taken from a study of OX40 agonist ivuxolimab in advanced cancers. Trimming took off 5 bases at V and 10 bases at J, with 6 bases between the two ends. In germline, CDR1 is SEHNR, CDR2 FQNEAQ (reference sequence). CDR3 length: 10 residues. The assay was immunoSEQ multiplex PCR, and TCRdb's table has in-frame clones only and misses some. The sample holds about 79,000 clones, 70% to 90% seen once. This clonotype originated in an adult with an advanced solid tumor such as melanoma, head and neck, liver or kidney cancer. V gene TRBV7-9 combines with J gene TRBJ2-1; no clear D gene. Sample: CD4+ or CD8+ T cells sorted from blood, taken in a trial of the OX40 agonist ivuxolimab. The CDR3 region has the DNA TGTGCCAGCAGCCGAGCCGAGCAGTTCTTC. Its protein product is CASSRAEQFF.